The 18 T cell receptor beta chains below were found in one sample sequenced in a study of blood T cell repertoires in COVID-19 (dated by TCRdb to about 2020). The protocol used for the library was the immunoSEQ multiplex PCR assay. Held by TCRdb, this immuneACCESS table contains in-frame sequences only and omits some clones. Under half of the omission traces to an unresolved V gene where checked; the cause of the rest is unknown. This sample has some 53,000 clones in its table, and 70% to 90% of those were observed once. The ten biggest clones cover 11% to 15% of the sample. Specimen: peripheral blood. The receptors originated from a man aged 65-85 years with acute or convalescent COVID-19.

This clone was detected a few times. J is TRBJ1-1 and V is TRBV4-3, with D possibly being TRBD1 (5 bases). This CDR3 comprises 15 residues. The germline V gene encodes CDR1 LGHNA and CDR2 YSLEER. Trimming removed 0 bases from V and 0 bases from J, with 8 bases in between. CDR3 DNA: TGCGCCAGCAGCCAAGATGGACAAATGAACACTGAAGCTTTCTTT. It specifies CASSQDGQMNTEAFF.

The V gene is TRBV15, the J gene TRBJ2-2; tentatively, D is TRBD1 (5 bases). Trimming removed 0 bases at V and 1 base at J, with 6 bases between. Germline assignment: CDR1 LNHNV and CDR2 YYDKDF (reference sequence). The CDR3 is 15 amino acids. The CDR3 region is CATSRETGNTGELFF. CDR3 coding DNA: TGTGCCACCAGCAGAGAAACAGGGAACACCGGGGAGCTGTTTTTT.

The CDR3 region has the DNA TGTGCCAGCAGCGGTACCGGGACAGGGGTCGGCTACACCTTC. It specifies CASSGTGTGVGYTF. V and J are TRBV5-4 and TRBJ1-2, with TRBD1 matching over 10 bases. The CDR3 consists of 14 residues. J lost 8 bases, V lost 4 bases, and 8 bases had no gene match. Germline V gives CDR1 SGHNT, CDR2 YYREEE (reference sequence).

The V gene is TRBV4-2, the J gene TRBJ2-1; the D is unclear. This CDR3 has 12 residues. The V end was cut by 7 bases, the J end by 7 bases, with 11 bases between. The germline gives CDR1 LGHNA, CDR2 YNFKEQ. This CDR3 reads CASNNRPNEQFF. The CDR3 DNA sequence: TGTGCCAGCAACAATCGTCCAAATGAGCAGTTCTTC.

The gene calls are TRBV10-3 and TRBJ2-7; D remains ambiguous. V lost 3 bases to trimming and J lost 0 bases, with 3 bases between them. The CDR3 is 12 amino acids. From germline, CDR1 is ENHRY and CDR2 SYGVKD. The CDR3 DNA reads TGTGCCATCAGTGACTACTCCTACGAGCAGTACTTC. Protein product: CAISDYSYEQYF.

The gene calls are TRBV29-1 and TRBJ1-5; possible D gene TRBD1, 6 bases. Germline CDR1 is SQVTM and CDR2 is ANQGSEA. Between the trimmed V and J ends, which lost 6 bases and 7 bases, there was a span of 16 bases. The length of the CDR3 is 13 residues. The CDR3 region is CSVAAGQGQPQHF. In DNA, the CDR3 is TGCAGCGTCGCGGCAGGGCAGGGGCAGCCCCAGCATTTT.

The rearrangement uses TRBV6-5 and TRBJ2-1; D gene ambiguous. The CDR3 loop spans 10 amino acids. V was cut by 7 bases and J by 7 bases, with 5 bases left in between. Per germline, CDR1 MNHEY and CDR2 SVGAGI. CDR3 sequence reads: CASNRNEQFF. The CDR3 nucleotides are TGTGCCAGCAATAGAAATGAGCAGTTCTTC.

J is TRBJ1-4 and V is TRBV7-2, with 10 bases lining up with TRBD1. Germline V gives CDR1 SGHTA, CDR2 FQGNSA. The CDR3 is 15 residues long. The J segment lost 8 bases and the V segment lost 0 bases, leaving 3 bases of the junction unmatched. CDR3 DNA: TGTGCCAGCAGCTTAGCCGGGACAGGGGACGAAAAACTGTTTTTT. Its translation is CASSLAGTGDEKLFF.

The gene calls are TRBV7-2 and TRBJ1-2; D might be TRBD1 (6 bases). Germline CDR1 SGHTA, CDR2 FQGNSA. Trimming shortened V by 1 base and J by 4 bases, and 16 bases separated the two germline ends. CDR3 size: 16 residues. The CDR3 DNA follows: TGTGCCAGCAGCTTAGACAGGGAAGGATCCTCCTATGGCTACACCTTC. It is translated as CASSLDREGSSYGYTF.

The chain recombines TRBV6-1 with TRBJ1-2; a possible D gene is TRBD1 (5 bases). There are 14 residues in the CDR3. V lost 3 bases and J lost 6, with 14 bases in between. Germline V gene lookup returns CDR1 MNHNS and CDR2 SASEGT. The chain's CDR3 is CASSEGTEGNGYTF. The CDR3 region has the DNA TGTGCCAGCAGTGAGGGGACGGAGGGGAATGGCTACACCTTC.

This chain connects TRBV7-2 to TRBJ2-2; possible D gene TRBD1, 7 bases. Trimming cost V 11 bases and J 0 bases, with 19 bases left between them. In germline, CDR1 is SGHTA, CDR2 FQGNSA. This CDR3 contains 16 residues. The CDR3 DNA reads TGTGCCGGGGGGAAGGGGGCCCAGTCGAACACCGGGGAGCTGTTTTTT. It translates to CAGGKGAQSNTGELFF.

This rearrangement joins TRBV5-1 to TRBJ1-2; no clear D gene. Trimming removed 1 base at V and 6 bases at J, with 13 bases between. The germline gives CDR1 SGHRS, CDR2 YFSETQ. The CDR3 loop spans 14 amino acids. Written as DNA, the CDR3 is TGCGCCAGCAGCTTGACAGTAGATGTTGATGGCTACACCTTC. It codes for CASSLTVDVDGYTF. Combining the CDR3 with reference TRBV5-1 and TRBJ1-2 gives the whole variable domain KAGVTQTPRYLIKTRGQQVTLSCSPISGHRSVSWYQQTPGQGLQFLFEYFSETQRNKGNFPGRFSGRQFSNSRSEMNVSTLELGDSALYLCASSLTVDVDGYTFGSGTRLTVV.

In its sample, this clone was seen a few times. This rearrangement joins TRBV9 to TRBJ2-3; 9 positions agree with TRBD2. The CDR3 consists of 15 residues. Germline trimming cut 0 bases from V and 10 bases from J; bases unmatched to any gene: 9. CDR1 and CDR2 from the germline V gene are SGDLS and YYNGEE. Written as DNA, the CDR3 is TGTGCCAGCAGCGTAGATATAGCGGGAGCCCGGTCGCAGTATTTT. It specifies CASSVDIAGARSQYF.

This chain uses TRBV5-5 with TRBJ2-3; the D is unclear. The length of the CDR3 is 14 residues. The germline V and J ends were trimmed by 5 bases and 6 bases, with 16 bases remaining between them. The germline V gene has CDR1 SGHKS and CDR2 YYEKEE (reference sequence). CDR3 sequence: CASRTEVGWDTQYF. The CDR3 region has the DNA TGTGCCAGCAGGACCGAGGTTGGCTGGGATACGCAGTATTTT.

The rearrangement joins TRBV6-2 or TRBV6-3 to TRBJ1-1; tentative D call: TRBD1 (5 bases). V shed 2 bases and J shed 4 bases, with 8 bases lying between them. The CDR3 is 13 residues long. Germline V CDR1 and CDR2: MNHEY, SVGEGT. This chain's CDR3 is CASSYMGRTEAFF. The CDR3 DNA follows: TGTGCCAGCAGTTACATGGGGCGCACTGAAGCTTTCTTT.

This clone showed up just a few times. The chain links TRBV5-1 to TRBJ2-7; 8 bases agree with TRBD2. V lost 4 bases, J lost 2 bases, and 2 bases stayed unmatched. Germline lookup yields CDR1 SGHRS and CDR2 YFSETQ. The CDR3 has 13 amino acids. CDR3 coding DNA: TGCGCCAGCAGCCGTAGCGGGGCCTACGAGCAGTACTTC. Protein: CASSRSGAYEQYF.

The chain recombines TRBV5-4 with TRBJ1-4; 10 bases map to TRBD1. V lost 4 bases and J lost 6; bases outside the gene matches: 6. This CDR3 comprises 15 residues. From germline, CDR1 is SGHNT and CDR2 YYREEE (reference sequence). CDR3 coding DNA: TGTGCCAGCAGCAAGGGGACAGGGGTCGATGAAAAACTGTTTTTT. Translation gives CASSKGTGVDEKLFF.

This clone counts as medium-sized (0.01 to 0.1%). V is TRBV10-1 and J is TRBJ1-2; D uncertain. CDR1 is WNHNN and CDR2 is SYGVQD in the germline V gene (reference sequence). The germline V and J ends were trimmed by 8 bases and 4 bases, with 14 bases remaining between them. The CDR3 length is 13 residues. This chain's CDR3 is CASGEGRSYGYTF. DNA for the CDR3: TGCGCCAGCGGCGAGGGCCGCTCCTATGGCTACACCTTC.